The T cell receptor beta chain described here comes from a study of cytomegalovirus exposure and HLA in healthy donors. Study-wide background: The Caucasian-associated ancestry cluster contained approximately 81% of the approximately 420 genotyped donors.

The PCR was carried out with 60 Vbeta primers and 13 Jbeta primers. Measured with immunoSEQ multiplex PCR; TCRdb has only the in-frame clones, and not every one. This table holds about 110,000 clones, over 75% found once. The study, taken as a whole, reports: Some segments of the V type, notably TRBV6-2 and TRBV6-3, were excluded as indistinguishable. A later analysis reported that several of the most significant clusters appeared to be linked to common viral pathogens, among them Epstein-Barr virus.

V lost 3 bases to trimming and J lost 5 bases; unmatched junction nucleotides: 7. The CDR3 extends over 15 amino acids. From germline, CDR1 is LGHNA and CDR2 YNFKEQ. A remark on this clone: Its specificity is not known. Different DNA sequences within this sample yield the same CDR3.

The sequence was collected from a man aged 30-40 years in good health and CMV-seropositive. The specimen sequenced was PBMCs. The J gene is TRBJ2-3, the V gene TRBV4-2; TRBD2 matches at 8 bases. CDR3 sequence (DNA): TGTGCCAGCAGCCACCCCGGGGGGGCCGGAGATACGCAGTATTTT. Protein product: CASSHPGGAGDTQYF.